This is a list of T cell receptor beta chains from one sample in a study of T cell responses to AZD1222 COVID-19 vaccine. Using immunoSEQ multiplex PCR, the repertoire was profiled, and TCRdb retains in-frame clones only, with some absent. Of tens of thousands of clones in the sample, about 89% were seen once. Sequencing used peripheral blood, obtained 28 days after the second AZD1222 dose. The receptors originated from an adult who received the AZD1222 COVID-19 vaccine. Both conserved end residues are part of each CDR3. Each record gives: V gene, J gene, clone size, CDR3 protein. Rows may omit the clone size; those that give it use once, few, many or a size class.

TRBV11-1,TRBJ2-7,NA,CASSSPFYEQYF
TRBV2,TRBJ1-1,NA,CASSRDRGNTEAFF
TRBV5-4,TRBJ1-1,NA,CASSTPGQGYDTEAFF
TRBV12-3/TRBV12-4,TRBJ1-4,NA,CASRATGEKLFF
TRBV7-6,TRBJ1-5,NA,CASSLGGQGAQPQHF
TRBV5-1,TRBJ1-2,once,CASSLETGGGGYTF
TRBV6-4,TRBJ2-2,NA,CASSVTGGPNTGELFF
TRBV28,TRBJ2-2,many,CASSGRGPLNTGELFF
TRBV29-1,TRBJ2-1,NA,CSGLSGSSYNEQFF
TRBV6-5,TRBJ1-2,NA,CASSYLAVNYGYTF
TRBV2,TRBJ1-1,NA,CASRPGQNTEAFF
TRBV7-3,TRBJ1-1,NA,CASSLNPTGRGDTEAFF
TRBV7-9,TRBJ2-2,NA,CASSPDRGQSDGELFF
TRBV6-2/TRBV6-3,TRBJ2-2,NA,CASSYFHVPGQGFTGELFF
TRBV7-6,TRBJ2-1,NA,CASSLEPGLWQTAYNEQFF
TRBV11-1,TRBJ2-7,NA,CASAQGRRYEQYF
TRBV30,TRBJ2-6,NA,CAWTKGFRGSSGANVLTF
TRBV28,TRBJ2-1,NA,CASRQGGYHEQFF
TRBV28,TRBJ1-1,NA,CAAVNLWTEAFF
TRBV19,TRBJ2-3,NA,CASSPEGQGGTDTQYF
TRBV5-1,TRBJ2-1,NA,CASSLGLADGNEQFF
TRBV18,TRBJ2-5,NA,CASHYRDQETQYF
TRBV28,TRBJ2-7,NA,CASSSASGRADSYF
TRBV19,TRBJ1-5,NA,CASSIRDRPRDQPQHF
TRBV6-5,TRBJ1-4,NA,CASSYGSPATNEKLFF
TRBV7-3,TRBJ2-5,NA,CASSLLAEQETQYF
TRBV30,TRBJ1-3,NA,CAWSRTGSGNTIYF
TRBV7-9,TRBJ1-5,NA,CASSPSGSGNQPQHF
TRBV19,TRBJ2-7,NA,CASSIGGGEQYF
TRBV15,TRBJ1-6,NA,CATSDRDRGSSPLHF
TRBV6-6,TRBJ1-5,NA,CASSSDPVYNQPQHF
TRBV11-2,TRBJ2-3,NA,CASSLGSDSTDTQYF
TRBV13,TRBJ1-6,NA,CASSPWGVLNSPLHF
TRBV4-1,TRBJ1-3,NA,CASSQGQGVAGNTIYF
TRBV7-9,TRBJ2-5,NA,CASSPGASSGRETQYF
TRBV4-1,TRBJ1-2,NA,CASSRFPGSANYGYTF
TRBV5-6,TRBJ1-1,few,CASSSGSTEAFF
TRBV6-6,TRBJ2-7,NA,CASRTSGRTSYEQYF
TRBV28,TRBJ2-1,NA,CASTGGPYNEQFF
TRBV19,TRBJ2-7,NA,CASSRGRISSYEQYF
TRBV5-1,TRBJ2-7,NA,CASSTDRAYYEQYF
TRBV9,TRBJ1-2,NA,CASSVGRGGYGYTF
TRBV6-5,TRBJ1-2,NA,CASRDSRRGYTF
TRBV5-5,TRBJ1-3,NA,CASSYRQHPRSGNTIYF
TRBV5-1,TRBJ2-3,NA,CASSLASGSTDTQYF
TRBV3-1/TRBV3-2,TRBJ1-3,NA,CASSLGGRSGNTIYF
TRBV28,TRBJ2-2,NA,CASSFLSGRPGELFF
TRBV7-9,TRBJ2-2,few,CASSSQGDTGELFF
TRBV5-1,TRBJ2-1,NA,CASGPSGASRQFF
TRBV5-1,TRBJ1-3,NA,CASSRGQGWNTIYF
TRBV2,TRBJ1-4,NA,CASSSGDGEKLFF
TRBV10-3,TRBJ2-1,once,CATGGLAGTRYNEQFF
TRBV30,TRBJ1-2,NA,CAWTPTGSYGYTF